These 11 T cell receptor beta chains came from one sample sequenced in a study of neurological immune-mediated disorders. TCRdb re-called the 5' RACE reads with MiXCR, one entry per CDR3 protein. The sample has about 50,000 distinct CDR3 sequences, around a tenth seen once; the top ten hold roughly 20%. Sequencing was performed on PBMCs. These receptors were collected from a woman aged 40 to 50 with HTLV-1-associated myelopathy (HAM/TSP).

This clonotype has at least ten counts. DNA for the CDR3: TGTGCCATCAGTGACTCTAGGATAAACTATGGCTACACCTTC. Protein sequence: CAISDSRINYGYTF. V gene TRBV10-3 combines with J gene TRBJ1-2; D is ambiguous. The CDR3 has 14 amino acids. Germline loops: CDR1 ENHRY, CDR2 SYGVKD. V was trimmed by 3 bases and J by 2 bases, leaving 10 bases between them.

This clonotype came up many times. DNA of the CDR3: TGCAGCGTTGGTTCAGATATCTATGGCTACACCTTC. Translated, it gives CSVGSDIYGYTF. The chain joins TRBV29-1 to TRBJ1-2, with D unclear. This CDR3 is 12 amino acids long. V was clipped by 4 bases and J by 4 bases, with 10 bases between them. Germline CDR1 is SQVTM and CDR2 is ANQGSEA.

This clonotype has ten or more counts. The genes are TRBV5-1 and TRBJ2-3; 9 nucleotides agree with TRBD2. V was clipped by 1 base and J by 4 bases; unmatched bases: 13. The germline V gene has CDR1 SGHRS and CDR2 YFSETQ. CDR3 length: 18 amino acids. The CDR3 DNA follows: TGCGCCAGCAGCTTGTCTGGCGGGGGGGCAAGGAGGTCAGATACGCAGTATTTT. Amino acids: CASSLSGGGARRSDTQYF.

This clonotype was counted ten times or more. This chain uses TRBV6-1 with TRBJ2-1, with 8 bases fitting TRBD2. This CDR3 spans 19 amino acids. V trimming: 2 bases; J trimming: 3 bases; junction bases outside the gene matches: 15. Germline V lookup: CDR1 MNHNS, CDR2 SASEGT. CDR3 amino acids: CASSESIYSGEAGYNEQFF. DNA for the CDR3: TGTGCCAGCAGTGAATCTATTTATAGCGGGGAGGCTGGCTACAATGAGCAGTTCTTC.

This clonotype has ten or more counts. The chain links TRBV20-1 to TRBJ2-7; no clear D. V lost 0 bases, J lost 1 base, and 13 bases lay in between. The CDR3 is made up of 15 amino acids. CDR1 is DFQATT, CDR2 SNEGSKA, per germline (reference sequence). The CDR3 protein is CSARDLRQASYEQYF. CDR3 DNA sequence: TGCAGTGCTAGAGATCTAAGGCAAGCATCCTACGAGCAGTACTTC.

This clonotype has a count of ten or more. V and J are TRBV7-2 and TRBJ2-7; TRBD1 might be the D (6 bases). The V end was cut by 5 bases, the J end by 5 bases, with 19 bases between. Germline V gene sequence: CDR1 SGHTA, CDR2 FQGNSA. CDR3 length: 15 amino acids. CDR3 DNA sequence: TGTGCCAGCAGCGTAAGGACAGTCATCGTGGACGAGCAGTACTTC. The encoded protein is CASSVRTVIVDEQYF.

There are many counts of this clonotype. The rearrangement uses TRBV6-4 and TRBJ2-1, with a tentative D call TRBD1 (6 bases). The CDR3 sequence is 15 residues long. Trimming cost V 6 bases and J 1 base, with 13 bases left between them. CDR1 MRHNA and CDR2 SNTAGT come from the germline V gene. The CDR3 is CASRTRDKSYNEQFF. The CDR3, as DNA: TGTGCCAGCAGAACCCGGGACAAATCCTACAATGAGCAGTTCTTC.

In its sample, this clonotype was seen many times. The chain has TRBV7-9 and TRBJ1-2; 7 positions match TRBD1. Germline CDR1 reads SEHNR; CDR2 reads FQNEAQ (reference sequence). The V and J ends lost 4 bases and 6 bases, in that order; junction bases with no gene match: 5. This CDR3 region has 13 residues. Here the CDR3 DNA reads TGTGCCAGCAGCTGGCAGGGGGACGATGGCTACACCTTC. It specifies CASSWQGDDGYTF. The full variable domain, with the rest looked up from reference TRBV7-9 and TRBJ1-2, is DTGVSQNPRHKITKRGQNVTFRCDPISEHNRLYWYRQTLGQGPEFLTYFQNEAQLEKSRLLSDRFSAERPKGSFSTLEIQRTEQGDSAMYLCASSWQGDDGYTFGSGTRLTVV.

This clonotype showed up many times. The rearrangement links TRBV20-1 to TRBJ2-3; D unresolved. V was shortened by 3 bases and J by 3 bases, with 22 bases between the two germline ends. The CDR3 length is 17 residues. Germline V CDR1 and CDR2: DFQATT, SNEGSKA (reference sequence). The CDR3 loop reads CSARAPGGVGGTDTQYF. Written as DNA, the CDR3 is TGCAGTGCTAGGGCCCCCGGTGGCGTGGGCGGAACAGATACGCAGTATTTT.

This clonotype was detected many times. This chain joins TRBV7-8 and TRBJ2-5; a weak D match, TRBD2 (7 bases). The CDR3 extends over 16 amino acids. Trimming removed 6 bases from V and 5 bases from J, with 22 bases in between. Germline lookup yields CDR1 SGHVS and CDR2 FQNEAQ. In DNA, the CDR3 is TGTGCCAGCAGTCGCCTGGGGGGGCTAATGGGTGAGACCCAGTACTTC. The encoded protein is CASSRLGGLMGETQYF.

This clonotype was detected ten times or more. The V call is TRBV5-1, the J call TRBJ1-4, with D unclear. In germline, CDR1 is SGHRS, CDR2 YFSETQ. Trimming pared 0 bases from V and 4 bases from J, leaving 13 bases between. This CDR3 has 16 amino acids. The CDR3 region is CASSLGNRGNNEKLFF. The CDR3 region has the DNA TGCGCCAGCAGCTTGGGGAATCGAGGGAATAATGAAAAACTGTTTTTT.